These T cell receptor beta chains were read from a single sample in a study of low-dose radiotherapy and immunotherapy resistance in tumors. TCRdb passed the reads through MiXCR, listing each CDR3 protein once. The table shows 30,000 or so distinct CDR3 sequences, with 45% to 55% occurring only once. The sample in question was PBMCs, obtained after low-dose radiotherapy plus immunotherapy. The source is a male donor with gallbladder cancer. CDR3s include the opening cysteine and the closing phenylalanine or tryptophan. D genes are given only for firm matches. Some rows have no size entry. The others give once, few or many, or a class for an expanded clone.

j_call,clone_size,v_call,d_call,cdr3_aa,cdr3_nt
TRBJ1-5,many,TRBV2,TRBD1,CASKGGGQGGSVSNQPQHF,TGTGCCAGCAAGGGCGGAGGACAGGGAGGATCGGTGAGCAATCAGCCCCAGCATTTT
TRBJ1-2,-,TRBV29-1,-,CSVGQGSDGYTF,TGCAGCGTGGGGCAGGGGAGTGATGGCTACACCTTC
TRBJ1-4,-,TRBV6-1,TRBD1,CASSEFWTGDASNEKLFF,TGTGCCAGCAGTGAATTCTGGACAGGGGACGCATCGAATGAAAAACTGTTTTTT
TRBJ2-7,many,TRBV7-3,TRBD2,CASSRSSGSYEQYF,TGTGCCAGCAGCAGATCTAGCGGGAGCTACGAGCAGTACTTC
TRBJ2-1,medium-sized,TRBV29-1,TRBD2,CSVGIAGSYNEQFF,TGCAGCGTTGGGATAGCGGGCTCCTACAATGAGCAGTTCTTC
TRBJ2-5,few,TRBV7-4,TRBD2,CASRATSGSQETQYF,TGTGCCAGCAGGGCGACTAGCGGGAGCCAAGAGACCCAGTACTTC
TRBJ2-1,-,TRBV5-1,-,CASSFIQGSPYNEQFF,TGCGCCAGCAGCTTTATACAGGGAAGTCCCTACAATGAGCAGTTCTTC
TRBJ2-5,-,TRBV5-6,-,CASSLLANQETQYF,TGTGCCAGCAGCTTGCTGGCGAACCAAGAGACCCAGTACTTC
TRBJ2-2,-,TRBV10-2,TRBD1,CASSEPTGDTGELFF,TGCGCCAGCAGTGAGCCGACAGGGGACACCGGGGAGCTGTTTTTT
TRBJ2-1,-,TRBV6-8,-,CASSYFAGSSYNEQFF,TGTGCCAGCAGTTACTTTGCGGGGAGCTCCTACAATGAGCAGTTCTTC
TRBJ1-5,-,TRBV12-3/TRBV12-4,TRBD1,CASSRTGVGQPQHF,TGTGCCAGCAGCCGAACAGGGGTCGGACAGCCCCAGCATTTT
TRBJ2-2,-,TRBV19,TRBD1,CASNPHRGYGELFF,TGTGCCAGTAATCCCCACAGGGGATACGGGGAGCTGTTTTTT
TRBJ1-1,-,TRBV5-1,-,CASSGGLQGLEGTEAFF,TGCGCCAGCAGCGGTGGATTACAGGGCCTTGAAGGTACTGAAGCTTTCTTT
TRBJ2-2,many,TRBV10-3,-,CAISGTETGELFF,TGTGCCATCAGCGGGACGGAAACCGGGGAGCTGTTTTTT
TRBJ1-1,many,TRBV5-1,TRBD1,CASRLTGLNTEAFF,TGCGCCAGCAGATTGACAGGGCTGAACACTGAAGCTTTCTTT
TRBJ2-1,many,TRBV27,TRBD2,CASRAAGAGHEQFF,TGTGCCAGCAGGGCAGCGGGAGCTGGGCATGAGCAGTTCTTC